The rows below give T cell receptor beta chains drawn from one sample of a study of OX40 agonist ivuxolimab in advanced cancers. Assay: immunoSEQ multiplex PCR; the TCRdb copy retains only in-frame clones and omits some. The table records around 150,000 clones, about 92% of them present only once. The starting material was CD4+ or CD8+ T cells sorted from blood, obtained in a trial of the OX40 agonist ivuxolimab. The source is an adult with an advanced solid tumor such as melanoma, head and neck, liver or kidney cancer. CDR3s include the opening cysteine and the closing phenylalanine or tryptophan. The order of the fields is V gene, CDR3 length, clone size, J gene, D gene, CDR3 DNA, CDR3 protein. D genes are given only for firm matches. Some rows mark clone size as missing; the rest say once, few, many or name a class of expanded clone.

TRBV6-6	13	once	TRBJ1-3	NA	TGTGCCAGCAGTCTCTTGGGGGGAAACACCATATATTTT	CASSLLGGNTIYF
TRBV15	15	NA	TRBJ2-1	NA	TGTGCCACCAGCAATGGCGGGCGGGCCTACAATGAGCAGTTCTTC	CATSNGGRAYNEQFF
TRBV4-1	16	NA	TRBJ2-3	TRBD1	TGCGCCAGCAGCCAAGGATGGGGACAGCAGGGATATACGCAGTATTTT	CASSQGWGQQGYTQYF
TRBV5-1	13	NA	TRBJ2-2	NA	TGCGCCAGCAAGGGGGGCAACACCGGGGAGCTGTTTTTT	CASKGGNTGELFF
TRBV1	18	NA	TRBJ2-3	NA	TGCACCAGCAGCCAAGATCACGATCGGGAGGCCTTGCGGGATACGCAGTATTTT	CTSSQDHDREALRDTQYF
TRBV11-2	16	NA	TRBJ2-2	NA	TGTGCCAGCAGCTTTAAGTCCAGTGGGCCGGACGGGGAGCTGTTTTTT	CASSFKSSGPDGELFF
TRBV29-1	12	NA	TRBJ2-5	TRBD1	TGCAGCGGAAGACAGGGGGGGGAGACCCAGTACTTC	CSGRQGGETQYF
TRBV18	14	NA	TRBJ1-1	NA	TGTGCCAGCCACCGGGCCAGGGAGGGCACTGAAGCTTTCTTT	CASHRAREGTEAFF
TRBV6-6	15	once	TRBJ2-7	NA	TGTGCCAGCAGCCCACCCGGGACCTTCACCTACGAGCAGTACTTC	CASSPPGTFTYEQYF
TRBV19	16	once	TRBJ1-2	TRBD1	TGTGCCAGTAGTGCCGGGACAGGCCGTATGGGGGATGGCTACACCTTC	CASSAGTGRMGDGYTF
TRBV9	16	NA	TRBJ1-2	TRBD1	TGTGCCAGCAGCGTAGGTGGACGGGACAGTTACTATGGCTACACCTTC	CASSVGGRDSYYGYTF
TRBV19	13	few	TRBJ1-5	NA	TGTGCCAGTAGTGCGAGTCTCAATCAGCCCCAGCATTTT	CASSASLNQPQHF
TRBV6-6	16	NA	TRBJ2-2	TRBD1	TGTGCCAGCAGTTACTCCGGACAGGAATACACCGGGGAGCTGTTTTTT	CASSYSGQEYTGELFF
TRBV4-2	17	NA	TRBJ1-5	NA	TGTGCCAGCAGCCACCTCGGGACGGGAAGGGGTAATCAGCCCCAGCATTTT	CASSHLGTGRGNQPQHF
TRBV18	15	NA	TRBJ1-5	NA	TGTGCCAGCTCACCACAGGGTGCGGGAATAAGGCCCCAGCATTTT	CASSPQGAGIRPQHF
TRBV6-5	14	NA	TRBJ2-7	TRBD2	TGTGCCAGCAAGCTGGCTAGCGGGCCCTACGAGCAGTACTTC	CASKLASGPYEQYF
TRBV27	15	NA	TRBJ1-5	NA	TGTGCCAGCAGTGTAACCGGGACATATAATCAGCCCCAGCATTTT	CASSVTGTYNQPQHF
TRBV6-5	13	NA	TRBJ2-7	NA	TGTGCCAGCAGTTACGCAGGAGCCTACGAGCAGTACTTC	CASSYAGAYEQYF
TRBV7-2	15	NA	TRBJ1-2	NA	TGTGCCAGCAGCGATACTTACAGGGCGCCCGGAGGCTACACCTTC	CASSDTYRAPGGYTF
TRBV23-1	16	NA	TRBJ2-7	TRBD1	TGCGCCAGCAGCCACAAGGGGGCCTATAGCTCCTACGAGCAGTACTTC	CASSHKGAYSSYEQYF
TRBV6-1	14	NA	TRBJ2-3	TRBD1	TGTGCCAGCAGTGAGACAGGGGGCCCAGATACGCAGTATTTT	CASSETGGPDTQYF
TRBV5-1	14	NA	TRBJ2-7	NA	TGCGCCAGCAGCTTGTTAGGACAGATAAACGAGCAGTACTTC	CASSLLGQINEQYF
TRBV20-1	10	NA	TRBJ2-7	NA	TGCAGTCACAGCGCCTACGAGCAGTACTTC	CSHSAYEQYF
TRBV10-3	16	NA	TRBJ1-5	TRBD1	TGTGCCATCAGTGAGTCGTCCAGGGGGATCGGTCAGCCCCAGCATTTT	CAISESSRGIGQPQHF